This entry lists 26 T cell receptor beta chains sequenced from one sample in a study of beta chain features in type 1 diabetes. Study findings and constraints: A moderate, significant TCRB CDR3 shortening appeared in type 1 diabetes across four CD4+ subsets.

These receptors lack a known antigen. The isolated RNA, all of it, was reverse transcribed, so expressed TCRB transcripts were what got sequenced. Here immunoSEQ multiplex PCR was the method, and the copy in TCRdb shows in-frame clones only, minus some. The sample lists hundreds of thousands of clones; over 13% were seen once. Sequenced material: naive CD4+ T cells from blood. These receptors came from a young man with type 1 diabetes.

A few counts support this clone. The rearrangement links TRBV4-1 to TRBJ1-5; 10 bases fit TRBD1. V lost 4 bases and J lost 5; bases outside the gene matches: 5. CDR1 MGHRA and CDR2 YSYEKL come from the germline V gene. The CDR3 is 15 residues long. The CDR3 loop reads CASSPGQGTDQPQHF. The DNA of the CDR3 is TGCGCCAGCAGCCCGGGACAGGGGACGGATCAGCCCCAGCATTTT.

The chain recombines TRBV30 with TRBJ2-5; the D call may be TRBD1 or TRBD2 (5 bases each). The CDR3 is 13 amino acids. With 8 bases removed from V and 5 bases from J, the gap between germline ends came to 18 bases. Germline V gives CDR1 GTSNPN, CDR2 SVGIG (reference sequence). CDR3 region: CAREGLRRETQYF. Written as DNA, the CDR3 is TGTGCCAGAGAGGGGTTGAGAAGGGAGACCCAGTACTTC.

This clone turned up a few times. The CDR3 nucleotides read TGTGCCAGCAGCTCCCAGGGTGAAAAACTGTTTTTT. Its protein product is CASSSQGEKLFF. This chain connects TRBV7-2 to TRBJ1-4; D might be TRBD1 (5 bases). The germline CDR1 and CDR2 sequences are SGHTA and FQGNSA. The length of the CDR3 is 12 residues. V lost 4 bases to trimming and J lost 7 bases, with 7 bases between them.

This chain joins TRBV5-6 and TRBJ2-7, with D tentatively TRBD2 (6 bases). TRBJ2-4 explains the end of the DNA better; the J call may be wrong. The CDR3 has 16 amino acids. CDR1 and CDR2 from the germline V gene are SGHDT and YYEEEE. The DNA of the CDR3 is TGTGCCAGCAGCCTACTCGGGGGACTAGCCAAAAACATTCAGTACTTC. It yields the protein CASSLLGGLAKNIQYF.

This clone showed up just a few times. The genes are TRBV6-5 and TRBJ2-7; a possible D gene is TRBD1 (6 bases). Trimming shortened V by 4 bases and J by 3 bases, and 16 bases separated the two germline ends. Germline V gives CDR1 MNHEY, CDR2 SVGAGI. The CDR3 is 15 residues long. The CDR3 spells CASSFTPGQFYEQYF. CDR3 nucleotide sequence: TGTGCCAGCAGTTTCACGCCGGGACAATTCTACGAGCAGTACTTC.

This clone was seen a few times. The chain couples TRBV10-2 to TRBJ2-7, with unresolved D. Looked up from germline, CDR1 is WSHSY and CDR2 is SAAADI. This CDR3 is 13 amino acids long. V was shortened by 4 bases and J by 2 bases, with 9 bases between the two germline ends. CDR3 in DNA: TGCGCCAGCAGTGTCGGCAGAGCCTACGAGCAGTACTTC. Translated: CASSVGRAYEQYF.

The sample holds a few counts of this clone. The gene calls are TRBV2 and TRBJ2-7; 9 bases align to TRBD2. CDR1 and CDR2 (germline): SNHLY, FYNNEI. The CDR3 is made up of 14 amino acids. J gave up 3 bases and V 3 bases, and 3 bases lay outside the gene matches. In DNA form, the CDR3 reads TGTGCCAGCAGTGAGGGGACTAGCAGCTACGAGCAGTACTTC. It is translated as CASSEGTSSYEQYF.

This rearrangement joins TRBV29-1 to TRBJ1-4; D possibly corresponds to TRBD1 (6 bases). Deletions cut 7 bases from V and 3 bases from J, with 15 bases between. The length of the CDR3 is 14 residues. Germline V CDR1 and CDR2: SQVTM, ANQGSEA. Here the CDR3 reads CSATGTLANEKLFF. CDR3 DNA: TGCAGCGCGACAGGAACTCTGGCTAATGAAAAACTGTTTTTT.

This chain's CDR3 is CASSQDRGIEAFF. For the CDR3, the DNA is TGCGCCAGCAGCCAAGATAGAGGGATTGAGGCTTTCTTT. The V call is TRBV4-1, the J call TRBJ1-1; D is ambiguous. The V gene's germline CDR1 is MGHRA and CDR2 YSYEKL. The CDR3 extends over 13 amino acids. V lost 0 bases and J 11 bases, leaving 13 bases between the germline ends.

The chain couples TRBV28 to TRBJ2-1, with no clear D. V shed 6 bases and J shed 8 bases, with 20 bases lying between them. Germline loops: CDR1 MDHEN, CDR2 SYDVKM. CDR3 length: 15 amino acids. CDR3 coding DNA: TGTGCCAGCAGACCCAGATGGGGTAAGGGCTATGAGCAGTTCTTC. It translates to CASRPRWGKGYEQFF.

This clone was seen a handful of times. The J gene is TRBJ1-1, the V gene TRBV28; D not certain. This CDR3 is built from 12 residues. The germline V gene has CDR1 MDHEN and CDR2 SYDVKM. Trimming removed 10 bases at V and 4 bases at J, with 13 bases between. The CDR3, as DNA: TGTGCCACTACGGAGGGATTCACTGAAGCTTTCTTT. Its translation is CATTEGFTEAFF.

The rearrangement uses TRBV2 and TRBJ2-3; weak D call: TRBD1 (5 bases). CDR3 size: 14 residues. Germline V lookup: CDR1 SNHLY, CDR2 FYNNEI. Trimming left V 4 bases short and J 0 bases short, with 8 bases between. CDR3 region: CASSVQGSTDTQYF. As DNA, the CDR3 is TGTGCCAGCAGTGTTCAGGGAAGCACAGATACGCAGTATTTT.

The chain combines TRBV9 with TRBJ1-2; D possibly corresponds to TRBD1 (6 bases). Germline CDR1 is SGDLS and CDR2 is YYNGEE. The CDR3 loop spans 14 amino acids. Trimming removed 0 bases at V and 5 bases at J, with 11 bases between. This CDR3 is CASSVDPGAYGYTF. CDR3 DNA: TGTGCCAGCAGCGTAGACCCAGGGGCGTATGGCTACACCTTC.

This clone has more than one count but fewer than ten. V and J are TRBV4-1 and TRBJ2-2; 9 nucleotides match TRBD2. CDR1 and CDR2 from the germline V gene are MGHRA and YSYEKL. J gave up 7 bases and V 8 bases, and 11 bases lay outside the gene matches. CDR3 length equals 15 residues. CDR3 sequence reads: CASFGAGGQHGELFF. CDR3 sequence (DNA): TGCGCCAGCTTTGGAGCGGGAGGACAACACGGGGAGCTGTTTTTT.

The chain is built from TRBV15 and TRBJ1-1; 9 bases line up with TRBD1. Germline CDR1 LNHNV, CDR2 YYDKDF (reference sequence). The J segment lost 0 bases and the V segment lost 5 bases, leaving 4 bases of the junction unmatched. This CDR3 has 15 amino acids. The CDR3 here is CATSRWTGVNTEAFF. CDR3 DNA: TGTGCCACCAGCCGGTGGACAGGGGTGAACACTGAAGCTTTCTTT. The complete variable domain, with remaining parts taken from reference TRBV15 and TRBJ1-1, reads DAMVIQNPRYQVTQFGKPVTLSCSQTLNHNVMYWYQQKSSQAPKLLFHYYDKDFNNEADTPDNFQSRRPNTSFCFLDIRSPGLGDTAMYLCATSRWTGVNTEAFFGQGTRLTVV.

There are a few counts of this clone. The chain uses TRBV30 and TRBJ2-7, with TRBD1 matching over 7 bases. The ends lost 3 bases at V and 3 bases at J; junction bases unmatched: 11. The V gene's germline CDR1 is GTSNPN and CDR2 SVGIG (reference sequence). The CDR3 has 15 amino acids. In nucleotides, the CDR3 is TGTGCCTGGAGAAGGGGTACAGGGGCACTCTACGAGCAGTACTTC. This codes for CAWRRGTGALYEQYF.

This clone was counted between two and nine times. This rearrangement joins TRBV29-1 to TRBJ2-1; TRBD1 might be the D (8 bases). The V gene's germline CDR1 is SQVTM and CDR2 ANQGSEA. Trimming took off 8 bases at V and 8 bases at J, with 16 bases between the two ends. The CDR3 has 12 residues. CDR3: CSLGQGGDEQFF. The CDR3 DNA reads TGCAGCCTCGGACAGGGAGGGGATGAGCAGTTCTTC.

The chain recombines TRBV9 with TRBJ1-2; 11 bases map to TRBD1. The CDR3 has 15 amino acids. Germline CDR1 SGDLS, CDR2 YYNGEE. Trimming at V came to 3 bases and at J to 8 bases, leaving 9 bases not matched to a gene. In nucleotides, the CDR3 is TGTGCCAGCAGCGCTGCAGGACAGGGGGCGCGGGGCTACACCTTC. This gives the protein CASSAAGQGARGYTF.

This clone was found a few times. The V gene is TRBV29-1, the J gene TRBJ2-7; 8 positions match TRBD1. Germline assignment: CDR1 SQVTM and CDR2 ANQGSEA. Trimming cost V 2 bases and J 2 bases; bases outside gene matches: 2. This CDR3 has 13 residues. In nucleotides, the CDR3 is TGCAGCGTTGAACAGGGGGCCACCTACGAGCAGTACTTC. It encodes CSVEQGATYEQYF.

This clone was seen only a few times. The V and J genes are TRBV28 and TRBJ2-5, with 9 bases identical to TRBD2. The V gene's germline CDR1 is MDHEN and CDR2 SYDVKM. After removal of 5 bases from V and 4 bases from J, the junction contained 14 bases not matched to a gene. This CDR3 has 17 amino acids. For the CDR3, the DNA is TGTGCCAGCAGTCCGACCCGGACTAGCGACGTAGGAGAGACCCAGTACTTC. It codes for CASSPTRTSDVGETQYF.

V usage is TRBV27 and J usage is TRBJ2-7; the D gene is possibly TRBD1 (6 bases). This CDR3 has 14 residues. Per the germline V gene, CDR1 is MNHEY and CDR2 is SMNVEV (reference sequence). V lost 5 bases to trimming and J lost 5 bases, with 16 bases between them. In nucleotides, the CDR3 is TGTGCCAGCAGTCGTCGCCAGGGGCGGAACGAGCAGTACTTC. This gives the protein CASSRRQGRNEQYF.

The chain uses TRBV30 and TRBJ1-3; possible D gene TRBD1, 5 bases. The CDR3 length is 14 residues. Per the germline V gene, CDR1 is GTSNPN and CDR2 is SVGIG (reference sequence). The ends were cut back, 1 base at V and 3 bases at J, with 10 bases in the middle. The CDR3 sequence is CAWSGWGNGNTIYF. The CDR3 DNA sequence: TGTGCCTGGAGTGGTTGGGGGAATGGAAACACCATATATTTT.

The gene calls are TRBV7-9 and TRBJ2-3; the D gene is possibly TRBD1 (5 bases). The length of the CDR3 is 15 residues. CDR1 is SEHNR and CDR2 is FQNEAQ in the germline V gene (reference sequence). Deletions cut 2 bases from V and 0 bases from J, with 9 bases between. This CDR3 reads CASSLQGTSTDTQYF. The DNA of the CDR3 is TGTGCCAGCAGCTTACAGGGAACTAGCACAGATACGCAGTATTTT.

This clone was picked up a small number of times. The chain has TRBV30 and TRBJ1-3; D call uncertain. The CDR3 loop spans 13 amino acids. Trimming took off 7 bases at V and 2 bases at J, with 12 bases between the two ends. Per the germline V gene, CDR1 is GTSNPN and CDR2 is SVGIG (reference sequence). The CDR3 sequence: CASQSIAGNTIYF. Written as DNA, the CDR3 is TGTGCCTCGCAATCAATAGCTGGAAACACCATATATTTT. The full variable domain, completed using reference TRBV30 and TRBJ1-3, is SQTIHQWPATLVQPVGSPLSLECTVEGTSNPNLYWYRQAAGRGLQLLFYSVGIGQISSEVPQNLSASRPQDRQFILSSKKLLLSDSGFYLCASQSIAGNTIYFGEGSWLTVV.

The table lists this clone with a few counts. The V and J genes are TRBV5-1 and TRBJ2-2, with D tentatively TRBD1 (5 bases). CDR3 length: 15 amino acids. The V end lost 4 bases, the J end lost 6 bases, and 16 bases lay between the germline ends. The germline V gene encodes CDR1 SGHRS and CDR2 YFSETQ. The DNA for the CDR3 is TGCGCCAGCAGCCAAAACAGGCTCGTTCCCGGGGAGCTGTTTTTT. Translated, it gives CASSQNRLVPGELFF.

CDR3 bases: TGCGCCAGCGGGGGCCGGGCAGGGAGTAGGAGCACTGAAGCTTTCTTT. As protein: CASGGRAGSRSTEAFF. The genes are TRBV23-1 and TRBJ1-1; D is perhaps TRBD1 (6 bases). TRBV23-1 is an open reading frame whose function is uncertain. V was pared by 8 bases and J by 4 bases, with 23 bases between. CDR3 length: 16 residues.